The subject of this entry is one TCR beta chain. The data derive from a study of T cells in tumors after PD-1 blockade. Clones were read by immunoSEQ multiplex PCR, and TCRdb kept only the in-frame ones, dropping some. The sample has 20,000 to 25,000 clones; around 80% are singletons. In germline, CDR1 is SGDLS, CDR2 YYNGEE. V was shortened by 0 bases and J by 4 bases, with 10 bases between the two germline ends. This CDR3 is built from 15 residues. This chain joins TRBV9 and TRBJ2-2, with unresolved D. The sample here was PBMCs, taken before anti-PD-1 treatment. The receptor was derived from a human donor with basal cell carcinoma. CDR3 nucleotides: TGTGCCAGCAGCGTAGCGGCCGGGCCCACCGGGGAGCTGTTTTTT. This translates into CASSVAAGPTGELFF.